These T cell receptor beta chains were read from a single sample in a study of immune cell composition in non-small cell lung cancer. Clones were sequenced by immunoSEQ multiplex PCR, and TCRdb holds only the in-frame ones, with some missing. Among roughly 15,000 clones, around 68% were seen once, and the ten largest hold 6.5% to 8.5%. What was sequenced was lung tumor tissue. Receptors were obtained from a human donor with non-small cell lung cancer. The CDR3 runs from the conserved cysteine through the conserved F or W. Each record gives: V gene, clone size, D gene, J gene, CDR3 DNA, CDR3 protein. D genes are given only for firm matches. Some rows mark clone size as missing; the rest say once, few, many or name a class of expanded clone.

v_call: TRBV11-3
clone_size: -
d_call: TRBD1
j_call: TRBJ2-3
cdr3_nt: TGTGCCAGCAGCTCCGGGACAGGGGGCCAAGATACGCAGTATTTT
cdr3_aa: CASSSGTGGQDTQYF

v_call: TRBV5-1
clone_size: -
d_call: TRBD1
j_call: TRBJ2-2
cdr3_nt: TGCGCCAGCACCCCCCCCTCCGGGACAGGGGGTTCCGGGGAGCTGTTTTTT
cdr3_aa: CASTPPSGTGGSGELFF

v_call: TRBV7-9
clone_size: -
d_call: -
j_call: TRBJ2-5
cdr3_nt: TGTGCCAGCCTACAGGGAGAGACCCAGTACTTC
cdr3_aa: CASLQGETQYF

v_call: TRBV29-1
clone_size: -
d_call: -
j_call: TRBJ1-2
cdr3_nt: TGCAGCGTTGTGGCAGGCTATGGCTACACCTTC
cdr3_aa: CSVVAGYGYTF

v_call: TRBV7-3
clone_size: few
d_call: -
j_call: TRBJ2-1
cdr3_nt: TGTGCCAGCAGCCCAGCCAGCGTAATGACCCTCAATGAGCAGTTCTTC
cdr3_aa: CASSPASVMTLNEQFF

v_call: TRBV7-9
clone_size: -
d_call: TRBD2
j_call: TRBJ2-7
cdr3_nt: TGTGCCAGCAGTCTCCTAGCGGGGGGGGTAGGGGAGCAGTACTTC
cdr3_aa: CASSLLAGGVGEQYF

v_call: TRBV4-2
clone_size: -
d_call: TRBD2
j_call: TRBJ2-5
cdr3_nt: TGTGCCAGCAGCCAAGGGACTAGCGGGGTAATGGAGACCCAGTACTTC
cdr3_aa: CASSQGTSGVMETQYF

v_call: TRBV30
clone_size: few
d_call: -
j_call: TRBJ2-7
cdr3_nt: TGTGCCTGGAGCGGACTCTACGAGCAGTACTTC
cdr3_aa: CAWSGLYEQYF

v_call: TRBV7-2
clone_size: -
d_call: TRBD2
j_call: TRBJ2-3
cdr3_nt: TGTGCCAGCAGCTTTAGCGGGGGCACAGATACGCAGTATTTT
cdr3_aa: CASSFSGGTDTQYF

v_call: TRBV7-6
clone_size: -
d_call: -
j_call: TRBJ2-7
cdr3_nt: TGTGCCAGCAGCTGGGCCGATATTAAGGGGGAGCAGTACTTC
cdr3_aa: CASSWADIKGEQYF

v_call: TRBV5-6
clone_size: -
d_call: TRBD1
j_call: TRBJ1-2
cdr3_nt: TGTGCCAGCAGTCCGGACAGGGGAGTTAGAGACTATGGCTACACCTTC
cdr3_aa: CASSPDRGVRDYGYTF

v_call: TRBV18
clone_size: once
d_call: -
j_call: TRBJ1-1
cdr3_nt: TGTGCCAGCTCACCACCTTCCAGGGGGAACACTGAAGCTTTCTTT
cdr3_aa: CASSPPSRGNTEAFF

v_call: TRBV19
clone_size: -
d_call: TRBD1
j_call: TRBJ1-6
cdr3_nt: TGTGCCAGTAGTACGACAGGGGGTAATTCACCCCTCCACTTT
cdr3_aa: CASSTTGGNSPLHF

v_call: TRBV6-6
clone_size: -
d_call: -
j_call: TRBJ1-2
cdr3_nt: TGTGCCAGCAGTTCCCAATCCCGAGCTAACTATGGCTACACCTTC
cdr3_aa: CASSSQSRANYGYTF

v_call: TRBV5-1
clone_size: -
d_call: -
j_call: TRBJ1-1
cdr3_nt: TGCGCCAGCAGGACGGGACGGGACACCGAGGACACTGAAGCTTTCTTT
cdr3_aa: CASRTGRDTEDTEAFF

v_call: TRBV7-3
clone_size: -
d_call: -
j_call: TRBJ2-7
cdr3_nt: TGTGCCAGCAGCTTAACCGTAGGGGGGGTGCAGTACTTC
cdr3_aa: CASSLTVGGVQYF

v_call: TRBV7-2
clone_size: -
d_call: -
j_call: TRBJ2-3
cdr3_nt: TGTGCCAGCAGGACGGATTGGGGGGGCGTCACAGATACGCAGTATTTT
cdr3_aa: CASRTDWGGVTDTQYF

v_call: TRBV5-1
clone_size: once
d_call: -
j_call: TRBJ1-1
cdr3_nt: TGCGCCAGCAGCTTGGGAGGGGGTAGTGGCGCTTTCTTT
cdr3_aa: CASSLGGGSGAFF

v_call: TRBV4-3
clone_size: -
d_call: -
j_call: TRBJ1-1
cdr3_nt: TGCGCCAGCAGCCAAGATCGGGGGGCTACTGAAGCTTTCTTT
cdr3_aa: CASSQDRGATEAFF

v_call: TRBV5-1
clone_size: -
d_call: -
j_call: TRBJ2-3
cdr3_nt: TGCGCCAGCAGCTCCTCGGTCGATACGCAGTATTTT
cdr3_aa: CASSSSVDTQYF

v_call: TRBV19
clone_size: -
d_call: -
j_call: TRBJ1-1
cdr3_nt: TGTGCTACGGCGGAGGGGGGGAATACTGAAGCTTTCTTT
cdr3_aa: CATAEGGNTEAFF

v_call: TRBV7-2
clone_size: few
d_call: TRBD1
j_call: TRBJ1-1
cdr3_nt: TGTGCCAGCAGCCCTCAGGGGGGGAACACTGAAGCTTTCTTT
cdr3_aa: CASSPQGGNTEAFF

v_call: TRBV6-4
clone_size: -
d_call: -
j_call: TRBJ1-5
cdr3_nt: TGTGCCAGCAGTTGGGGGGTTAGCAATCAGCCCCAGCATTTT
cdr3_aa: CASSWGVSNQPQHF

v_call: TRBV4-3
clone_size: -
d_call: -
j_call: TRBJ1-2
cdr3_nt: TGCGCCAGCAGCCAAGTCCTGGGGGGACGTGGCTACACCTTC
cdr3_aa: CASSQVLGGRGYTF

v_call: TRBV7-2
clone_size: -
d_call: -
j_call: TRBJ2-7
cdr3_nt: TGTGCCAGCAGCCCCAACTCCTACGAGCAGTACTTC
cdr3_aa: CASSPNSYEQYF

v_call: TRBV14
clone_size: -
d_call: -
j_call: TRBJ2-7
cdr3_nt: TGTGCCAGCAGCCAAGAGGACTCCTTTCGGGTTTACGAGCAGTACTTC
cdr3_aa: CASSQEDSFRVYEQYF

v_call: TRBV5-5
clone_size: -
d_call: -
j_call: TRBJ2-1
cdr3_nt: TGTGCCAGCAGCTGGGGCGAACTCGATGAGCAGTTCTTC
cdr3_aa: CASSWGELDEQFF